This TCR beta chain was observed in a study of PD-1 blockade in classical Hodgkin lymphoma. Clones were sequenced by immunoSEQ multiplex PCR, and TCRdb holds only the in-frame ones, with some missing. The sample lists roughly 86,000 clones, under 85% seen once, with 17% in the top ten. Time point specified: cycle 4 day 1 (C4D1), after about 6 weeks of nivolumab. Relapse after autologous stem cell transplantation occurred in every patient, and brentuximab vedotin exposure varied. Whole-study results and caveats: After ASCT, patients who started nivolumab under 1 year later were excluded. Newly diagnosed patients had baseline TCR diversity that was reportedly lower than that of healthy donors. There was a significant rise in CD4+ TCR diversity by C4D1, with no such rise for CD8+. Before treatment, complete responders showed about the same diversity as newly diagnosed patients.

Trimming left V 4 bases short and J 4 bases short, with 7 bases between. The CDR3 runs 12 residues. Germline CDR1 and CDR2: LNHDA and SQIVND (reference sequence). Turning to this clone: Its specificity is unknown.

The chain couples TRBV19 to TRBJ1-2; D gene uncertain. The sample was peripheral blood mononuclear cells (PBMCs), taken before the fourth cycle of nivolumab. The TCR sequence derives from a human donor with classical Hodgkin lymphoma. The CDR3 here is CASSTDTYGYTF. CDR3 bases: TGTGCCAGTAGTACAGACACCTATGGCTACACCTTC.